This entry features one T cell receptor beta chain sequence. Germline trimming cut 8 bases from V and 1 base from J; bases unmatched to any gene: 13. Looked up from germline, CDR1 is WNHNN and CDR2 is SYGVQD (reference sequence). The CDR3 is 17 amino acids. This sample is part of a study of blood T cell repertoires in COVID-19. Overall study: Italy, Spain and the United States were the sources of the convalescent and acute COVID-19 samples. Sources were T cells, B-cell-depleted T cells, or PBMCs; the material itself was cDNA or gDNA.

Source study methods: How many nucleated cells were present was estimated from reference gene primer amplification. Assay used: immunoSEQ multiplex PCR; TCRdb lists only in-frame clones, some missing. The D gene and trimming were derived from the DNA, and the V and J assignments and clone size from that table. The sample lists roughly 120,000 clones, about 88% occurring once. Sequences were obtained from peripheral blood. The rearrangement uses TRBV10-1 and TRBJ1-4, with 7 positions matching TRBD1. This clonotype originated in a woman between 50 and 59 years old with acute or convalescent COVID-19. The DNA of the CDR3 is TGCGCCAGCCCCGAGAACGGGACAGAAGTAACTAATGAAAAACTGTTTTTT. Translating gives CASPENGTEVTNEKLFF.